This T cell receptor beta chain comes out of a study of T cells expressing NK-cell markers. From its re-call of the 5' RACE reads, TCRdb lists each CDR3 protein once, without DNA. The data include approximately 380,000 distinct CDR3 sequences; the top ten clones carry roughly 5.2%. The CDR3 runs to 15 residues. Per the germline V gene, CDR1 is KGHSH and CDR2 is LQKENI. The clonotype comes from a man aged 18-69 years in good health. The chain joins TRBV18 to TRBJ2-6; the D call of TRBD2 rests on TCRdb alone, since no DNA is present to check it. The material sequenced was blood T cells: a sorted CD56 or NKG2C T cell subset, CD4+ or CD8+ T cells, or bulk PBMC T cells (not recorded which). CDR3 amino acids: CASSRLSQGANVLTF. The entire variable domain, with the rest obtained from reference TRBV18 and TRBJ2-6, is as follows: NAGVMQNPRHLVRRRGQEARLRCSPMKGHSHVYWYRQLPEEGLKFMVYLQKENIIDESGMPKERFSAEFPKEGPSILRIQQVVRGDSAAYFCASSRLSQGANVLTFGAGSRLTVL.